This T cell receptor (beta chain) was documented in a study of cytomegalovirus exposure and HLA in healthy donors (dated by TCRdb to about 2017). With respect to the entire study: The 650 to 800 repertoires of the first cohort and the 120 validation repertoires were produced on the same platform, according to a later analysis. The study combined high-throughput TCR immunosequencing, statistical association of individual TCRs with disease status, and machine learning to predict cytomegalovirus infection status. The study aimed to test whether cataloging public T cell receptors could reveal signatures of past pathogen exposure. Along with the approximately 620-subject first cohort, a separate validation cohort of over 90 different subjects was used. What the work shows at the level of the full study, not this receptor alone: Subsequent analysis determined that TCRs grouped into clusters in the first cohort also showed a tendency toward co-occurrence across the 120 or so validation repertoires, and approximately 93% of cluster scores exceeded 0. A later analysis lacked HLA typing for the validation cohort, so it scored co-occurrence in that cohort across all 120 or so repertoires. The study listed approximately 150 TCR beta chains as associated with cytomegalovirus. A few of the identified cytomegalovirus-associated TCR beta chains were confirmed in vitro to be specific for cytomegalovirus antigens. The classifier was reported to diagnose cytomegalovirus status with high specificity and sensitivity in both the original cohort and the validation cohort. Most TCR sequences were seen in very few donors, while some public TCRs were found in many individuals. It was suggested by the authors that the approach could potentially be generalized to other disease states and immunological phenotypes.

Donors formed part of the validation cohort, which comprised 120 subjects and was distinct from the first cohort of over 500 subjects. The germline V gene provides CDR1 SQVTM and CDR2 ANQGSEA. V sheds 4 bases and J sheds 7 bases, leaving 7 bases between their ends. The CDR3 starts with the cysteine, ends with the phenylalanine, and has 10 residues. Only CDR3 DNA is held: 30 bases, read in frame from base 1. To prepare the library, the immunoSEQ multiplex PCR assay was applied. The authors' analysis ran thus. A statistical classification framework was developed to diagnose cytomegalovirus status using the catalog of TCR beta chain sequences. TCRdb stores this immuneACCESS table with in-frame sequences only. Part of the clones is absent; in the studies checked, under half of the shortfall reflects unresolved V genes, and no reason is known for the rest. V and J calls and clone size come straight from that table; D and trimming were deduced from the DNA. This sample comprises some 110,000 clones, about nine tenths of them detected only once. The top ten constitute approximately 2% of the sample.

Note on this clone: Its antigen is not yet known. Per-base qualities were not stored, and no clone one base away is much larger.

The TCR comes from a man aged 18 to 29 in good health and CMV-seronegative. The chain was built from TRBV29-1 and TRBJ1-2; matching of 5 bases hints at TRBD1 as the D gene. The material sequenced was PBMCs. The nucleotide sequence is TGCAGCGTTGGCCAGGGTGGCTACACCTTC. It codes for CSVGQGGYTF.